The clone carrying this T cell receptor (beta chain) occurred many times. Its antigen is as yet unknown. These data are taken from a study of T-cell reconstitution after alpha-beta-depleted transplantation in children. Findings and limits, study-wide: Certain patients had high TCRbeta diversity at day 60, and it came from recipient T cells and thymic progenitors that survived.

Trimming removed 3 bases at V and 0 bases at J, with 16 bases between. The CDR3 is 17 amino acids. CDR1 is SGHRS and CDR2 is YFSETQ in the germline V gene. Using unique molecular identifiers, the investigators prepared the TCRbeta library. TCRdb reanalysed the PCR reads using MiXCR and keeps one entry per CDR3 protein. The sample includes 130,000 to 150,000 distinct CDR3 sequences, 8.8% of them seen just once. The gene calls are TRBV5-1 and TRBJ2-1, with D perhaps TRBD2 (6 bases). The starting material was PBMCs, mostly from graft donor cells, obtained 180 days after TCRalphabeta/CD19-depleted stem cell transplant. This receptor was obtained from a female patient under 10 years old who had a stem cell transplant for congenital amegakaryocytic thrombocytopenia, so the T cells may come from the graft donor. CDR3 protein: CASSSRLARSSYNEQFF. The CDR3 DNA is TGCGCCAGCAGCTCTAGGCTAGCGCGAAGCTCCTACAATGAGCAGTTCTTC. Full variable domain (outside the CDR3, taken from reference TRBV5-1 and TRBJ2-1): KAGVTQTPRYLIKTRGQQVTLSCSPISGHRSVSWYQQTPGQGLQFLFEYFSETQRNKGNFPGRFSGRQFSNSRSEMNVSTLELGDSALYLCASSSRLARSSYNEQFFGPGTRLTVL.